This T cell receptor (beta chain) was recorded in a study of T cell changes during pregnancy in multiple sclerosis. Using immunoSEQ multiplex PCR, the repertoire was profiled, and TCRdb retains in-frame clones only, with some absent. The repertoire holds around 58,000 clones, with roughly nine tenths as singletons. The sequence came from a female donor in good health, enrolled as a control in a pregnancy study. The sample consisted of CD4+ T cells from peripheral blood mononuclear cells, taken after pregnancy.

CDR3 nucleotide sequence: TGCGCCAGCAGCCGGGGGGATGGCTACACCTTC. Translated, it gives CASSRGDGYTF. The chain is built from TRBV4-1 and TRBJ1-2, with D perhaps matching TRBD1 (5 bases). The CDR3 spans 11 residues. Trimming took 4 bases from V and 6 from J, leaving 6 bases between them. CDR1 is MGHRA and CDR2 is YSYEKL in the germline V gene.